The clone carrying this T cell receptor (beta chain) was found once. Authors' methods: Reference gene primers were amplified, and this amplification served to estimate nucleated cell counts. Assay: immunoSEQ multiplex PCR; the TCRdb copy retains only in-frame clones and omits some. Clone size and the V and J calls come from that table; the DNA yielded D and trimming. Of just over 250,000 clones in the sample, more than 70% were seen once. This specimen belongs to a study of blood T cell repertoires in COVID-19. Background on the study: Sources were T cells, B-cell-depleted T cells, or PBMCs; the material itself was cDNA or gDNA.

Germline CDR1 reads MNHNY; CDR2 reads SVGAGI (reference sequence). Germline trimming cut 5 bases from V and 5 bases from J; bases unmatched to any gene: 8. This CDR3 spans 15 amino acids. J is TRBJ1-4 and V is TRBV6-6; 7 nucleotides line up with TRBD1. The receptor was isolated from a woman aged 50 to 65 with acute or convalescent COVID-19. The material sequenced was peripheral blood. The CDR3 DNA is TGTGCCAGCAGTCCCCCGGGACAGCAAAATGAAAAACTGTTTTTT. Residues: CASSPPGQQNEKLFF.